Shown below are 13 T cell receptor beta chains from a single sample sequenced in a study of CXCR3-negative and CXCR3-positive naive CD8 T cells. TRB cDNA libraries were made by UMI-labeled 5' RACE. From the 5' RACE reads, TCRdb lists one entry per CDR3 protein and no DNA. The table for this sample gives some 130,000 distinct CDR3 sequences. The sequencing input was naive CXCR3- CD8+ T cells from blood. Subset: CD45RO-CCR7+CD27+CD95- naive CD8+ T cells lacking CXCR3 (TNR3-). The receptors stem from a human donor in good health. Some clones in this sample may be carry-over from other donors' samples.

The rearrangement joins TRBV20-1 to TRBJ2-5; the D call of TRBD1 rests on TCRdb alone, since no DNA is present to check it. Germline V lookup: CDR1 DFQATT, CDR2 SNEGSKA (reference sequence). CDR3 length: 14 residues. CDR3 protein: CSARDRPRTKTQYF.

The chain recombines TRBV12-3 or TRBV12-4 with TRBJ1-2; TCRdb indicates TRBD1, and absent DNA this call remains unverified. The CDR3 consists of 14 residues. CDR3: CASSSIQGINGYTF.

The CDR3 loop reads CASSYRGFFYEQYF. The V and J genes are TRBV28 and TRBJ2-7; the TRBD1 assignment by TCRdb is unverifiable without DNA. The CDR3 length is 14 residues. Germline CDR1 reads MDHEN; CDR2 reads SYDVKM.

The chain carries TRBV7-9 and TRBJ1-1. CDR3 size: 13 residues. Germline CDR1 is SEHNR and CDR2 is FQNEAQ (reference sequence). Here the CDR3 reads CASSLSPGTEAFF.

The chain employs TRBV29-1 and TRBJ2-7; TCRdb designates TRBD1, a call that cannot be tested without DNA. This CDR3 is 15 amino acids long. Germline values: CDR1 SQVTM, CDR2 ANQGSEA. The CDR3 loop reads CSVLNSGTGSYEQYF.

This rearrangement joins TRBV6-1 to TRBJ1-4; TCRdb picks TRBD1, but there is no DNA to check that call. CDR1 MNHNS and CDR2 SASEGT come from the germline V gene. The CDR3 is made up of 16 amino acids. This CDR3 is CASSTTGVATNEKLFF.

The chain couples TRBV12-3 or TRBV12-4 to TRBJ2-5; TCRdb picks TRBD2, but there is no DNA to check that call. The CDR3 consists of 16 residues. Here the CDR3 reads CASSSGLAGGGETQYF.

The rearrangement links TRBV14 to TRBJ2-2; TCRdb names TRBD2, which stays unverified in the absence of DNA. Per germline, CDR1 SGHDN and CDR2 FVKESK. The CDR3 contains 15 residues. Here the CDR3 reads CASSAVEGLSGELFF. Complete variable domain (other parts from reference TRBV14 and TRBJ2-2): EAGVTQFPSHSVIEKGQTVTLRCDPISGHDNLYWYRRVMGKEIKFLLHFVKESKQDESGMPNNRFLAERTGGTYSTLKVQPAELEDSGVYFCASSAVEGLSGELFFGEGSRLTVL.

The V and J genes are TRBV10-2 and TRBJ2-5. The CDR3 length is 13 residues. Germline CDR1 WSHSY, CDR2 SAAADI. CDR3 amino acids: CASTGFEHETQYF.

The rearrangement joins TRBV20-1 to TRBJ2-1; the D call from TCRdb, TRBD2, cannot be confirmed without DNA. This CDR3 has 16 residues. Germline loops: CDR1 DFQATT, CDR2 SNEGSKA (reference sequence). CDR3: CSARDPEREGRGEQFF.

The chain couples TRBV19 to TRBJ1-1; TCRdb outputs TRBD1, but without DNA this stays unchecked. The CDR3 runs 12 residues. Germline values: CDR1 LNHDA, CDR2 SQIVND (reference sequence). The CDR3 here is CATGVLGTEAFF.

The rearrangement uses TRBV20-1 and TRBJ1-6; TCRdb returns TRBD1, unconfirmable since there is no DNA. The germline V gene has CDR1 DFQATT and CDR2 SNEGSKA (reference sequence). This CDR3 region has 15 residues. CDR3 sequence: CSAPSGTGDNSPLHF.

This chain connects TRBV12-3 or TRBV12-4 to TRBJ1-5. This CDR3 contains 13 residues. CDR3 sequence reads: CASSTEGNQPQHF.